This record concerns one T cell receptor (beta chain) sequence. The specificity of this receptor is unknown. There are no base qualities to consult, and no much larger clone falls within one base. These data originate in a study of blood T cell repertoires in COVID-19 (dated by TCRdb to the early 2020s). The study in broad terms: Collaborator samples came from the United States, Italy and Spain and covered acute and convalescent phases of COVID-19. The prospective study material was composed of cDNA or gDNA derived from T cells, B-cell-depleted T cells, or PBMCs. The dataset comprised deeply sampled blood TCRbeta repertoires from subjects exposed to, actively infected with, or recovered from COVID-19. The repertoires were released in a freely available public database meant as a resource for research on the immune response to SARS-CoV-2. The samples were drawn from two sources: the first 160 participants of the ongoing ImmuneRACE study, and about 1,300 subjects contributed by 6 global collaborators. A de-identified subject ID, COVID-19 status, age in years and sex were almost always included in the sample metadata. Where available, HLA class I and class II types were obtained from metadata supplied by the sample provider rather than from assay-based typing.

The germline V gene encodes CDR1 SGHAT and CDR2 FQDESV (reference sequence). The junction shows trimming of 4 bases on V and 7 bases on J, plus 19 bases between the germline ends. The CDR3 measures 15 amino acids from cysteine to phenylalanine. The read is trimmed to its CDR3 DNA, 45 bases read in frame from base 1. The collaborating institutions used their own protocols to collect whole blood in K2EDTA tubes. Collaborator samples were shipped for TCRbeta analysis as frozen whole blood, isolated PBMCs, or DNA extracted from either sample type. The immunoSEQ Assay, a bias-controlled multiplex PCR, was used to amplify TCRbeta CDR3 regions from genomic DNA. The source study handled its data this way. Nucleated cell counts per sample were estimated from amplification of reference gene primers within the assay. To quantify the absolute abundance of each unique TCRbeta CDR3 rearrangement, sequence reads were collapsed and filtered. For each sample, productive Simpson clonality was calculated as the square root of Simpson's diversity index over productive rearrangements. The table comes from immuneACCESS by way of TCRdb, which keeps in-frame sequences with V and J called. Part of the clones is missing from these tables; in studies checked, under half for an unresolved V gene and the rest for unknown reasons. That table gives V, J and clone size, and the DNA gave D and trimming. This sample gives 75,000 to 95,000 clones in total; about 86% of them show up just once. The ten largest clones represent approximately 6.8% of the sample.

Paper-wide results and their limitations: How much clinical and demographic metadata was included differed by source and by participant, and the metadata was provided uncurated.

The TCR was taken from a man aged 60 to 69 with acute or convalescent COVID-19. Recombination connected TRBV11-1 to TRBJ1-1, with a weak D call of TRBD1 (5 bases match). The sequenced sample was peripheral blood. DNA sequence: TGTGCCAGCAGCTCTCCCGAGCAGGGAAGAGGTGAAGCTTTCTTT. The resulting protein is CASSSPEQGRGEAFF.